This T cell receptor (beta chain) was sequenced for a study of blood T cell repertoires in COVID-19 (dated by TCRdb to about 2020). Study-wide context: The collaborator samples originated in the United States, Italy and Spain and spanned the acute and convalescent phases of COVID-19. The prospective study material was composed of cDNA or gDNA derived from T cells, B-cell-depleted T cells, or PBMCs. Subjects who had been exposed to COVID-19, were actively infected with it, or had recovered from it provided the deeply sampled blood TCRbeta repertoires that made up the dataset. The repertoires were released in a freely available public database intended as a resource for research on the immune response to SARS-CoV-2. The samples were drawn from two sources: the first 160 participants of the ongoing ImmuneRACE study, and 1,254 subjects contributed by 6 global collaborators. The sample metadata nearly always contained a de-identified subject ID, COVID-19 status, age in years and sex. Where HLA class I and class II types were available, the types were taken from metadata supplied by the sample provider, not from assay-based typing.

At one collaborating source in Seattle, patients were enrolled during active infection and were followed longitudinally through the course of disease. Collaborating institutions collected whole blood in K2EDTA tubes following their own protocols. For TCRbeta analysis, collaborators shipped samples in one of three forms: frozen whole blood, isolated PBMCs, or DNA extracted from either of those sample types. A word on this clone: Its recognized antigen is unknown. Base qualities are not recorded, but no much larger clone differs from it by a single base.

The immunoSEQ Assay, a bias-controlled multiplex PCR, was used to amplify TCRbeta CDR3 regions from genomic DNA. In the authors' own workflow: The number of nucleated cells in each sample was estimated by amplification of reference gene primers within the assay. Sequence reads were collapsed and filtered to measure the absolute abundance of every unique TCRbeta CDR3 rearrangement. For each sample, productive Simpson clonality was calculated by taking the square root of Simpson's diversity index across productive rearrangements. TCRdb re-hosts the immuneACCESS table, in-frame sequences only. Its copies lack some clones; in the studies checked, an unresolved V gene accounts for under half of them, and the cause for the rest is not known. V, J and clone size are those of that table, while D and trimming were read from the DNA. For this sample the table gives 150,000 to 200,000 clones, of which more than 80% were detected only once. Together, the top ten hold about 10% of the sample.

Its CDR3 holds 14 amino acids, cysteine through valine. The kept DNA is CDR3 alone, 42 bases in frame from the first base. CDR1 and CDR2 were assigned from the germline V gene (reference sequence) as SGHNT and YYREEE. V trim: 4 bases; J trim: 7 bases; unmatched bases: 11. On the study overall, not on this receptor specifically: The amount of clinical and demographic metadata varied by source and participant and was provided uncurated.

This chain is built from TRBV5-4 and TRBJ2-7, and 7 junctional nucleotides match TRBD2. The material sequenced was peripheral blood. This TCR derives from a woman in her thirties or forties with COVID-19, enrolled during active disease. The DNA reads as follows: TGTGCCAGCAGCCGGGACTATGCGTCCGGGGAGCAGTACGTC. The translation is CASSRDYASGEQYV.